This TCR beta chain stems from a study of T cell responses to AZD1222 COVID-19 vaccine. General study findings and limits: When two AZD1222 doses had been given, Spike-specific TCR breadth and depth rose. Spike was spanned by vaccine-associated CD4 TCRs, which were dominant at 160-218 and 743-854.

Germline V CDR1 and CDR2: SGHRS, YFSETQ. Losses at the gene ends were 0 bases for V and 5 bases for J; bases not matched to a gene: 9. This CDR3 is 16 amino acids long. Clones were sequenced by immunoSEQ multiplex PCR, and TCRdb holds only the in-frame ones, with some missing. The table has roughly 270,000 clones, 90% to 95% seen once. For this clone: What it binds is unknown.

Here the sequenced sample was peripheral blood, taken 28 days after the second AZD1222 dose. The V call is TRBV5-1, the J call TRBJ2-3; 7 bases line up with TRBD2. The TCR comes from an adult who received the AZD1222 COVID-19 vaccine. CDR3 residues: CASSLGLAALGDTQYF. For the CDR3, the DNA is TGCGCCAGCAGCTTGGGTCTAGCGGCCCTCGGAGATACGCAGTATTTT.